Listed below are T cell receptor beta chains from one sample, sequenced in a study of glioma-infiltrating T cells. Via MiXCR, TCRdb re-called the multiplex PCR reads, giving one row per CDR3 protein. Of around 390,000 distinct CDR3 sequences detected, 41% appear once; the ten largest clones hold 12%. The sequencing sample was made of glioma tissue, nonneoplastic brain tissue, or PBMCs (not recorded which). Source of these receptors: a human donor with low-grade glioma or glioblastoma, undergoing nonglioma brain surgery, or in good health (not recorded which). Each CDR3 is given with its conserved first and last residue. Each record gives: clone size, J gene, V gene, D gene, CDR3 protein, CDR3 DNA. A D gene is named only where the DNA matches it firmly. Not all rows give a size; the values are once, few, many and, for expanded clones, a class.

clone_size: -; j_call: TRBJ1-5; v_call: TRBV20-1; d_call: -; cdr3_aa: CSVPPKVGRSDQPQHF; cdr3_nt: TGCAGTGTCCCTCCGAAGGTGGGCCGTTCGGATCAGCCCCAGCATTTT
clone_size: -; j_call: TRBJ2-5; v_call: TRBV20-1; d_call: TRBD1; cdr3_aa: CSAREDSGGEAQYF; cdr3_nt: TGCAGTGCTAGAGAAGATTCAGGGGGCGAGGCCCAGTACTTC
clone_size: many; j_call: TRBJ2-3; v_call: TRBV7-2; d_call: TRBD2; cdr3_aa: CASKTLAVLSTDTQYF; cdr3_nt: TGTGCCAGCAAGACCCTAGCGGTGCTGAGCACAGATACGCAGTATTTT
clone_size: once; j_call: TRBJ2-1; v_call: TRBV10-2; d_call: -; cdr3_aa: CASREYWASNEQFF; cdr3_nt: TGCGCCAGCAGGGAATATTGGGCCAGTAATGAGCAGTTCTTC
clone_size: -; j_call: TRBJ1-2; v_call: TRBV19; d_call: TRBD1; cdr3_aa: CASLLRDRESYGYTF; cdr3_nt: TGTGCCAGCCTTCTCCGGGACAGGGAGAGCTATGGCTACACCTTC
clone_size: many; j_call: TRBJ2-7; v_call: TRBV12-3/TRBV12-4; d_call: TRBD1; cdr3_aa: CASSLGQPYEQYF; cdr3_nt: TGTGCCAGCAGTTTGGGACAGCCGTACGAGCAGTACTTC
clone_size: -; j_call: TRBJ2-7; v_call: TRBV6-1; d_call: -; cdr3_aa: CASSPTGPLGEQYF; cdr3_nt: TGTGCCAGCAGCCCGACAGGACCCCTCGGCGAGCAGTACTTC
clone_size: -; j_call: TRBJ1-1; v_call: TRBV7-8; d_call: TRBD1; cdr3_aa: CASSSTGGYTEAFF; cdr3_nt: TGTGCCAGCAGCTCCACAGGGGGCTACACTGAAGCTTTCTTT
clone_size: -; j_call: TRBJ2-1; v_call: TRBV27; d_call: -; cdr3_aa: CASTGTLYNEQFF; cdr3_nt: TGTGCCAGCACCGGGACACTTTACAATGAGCAGTTCTTC
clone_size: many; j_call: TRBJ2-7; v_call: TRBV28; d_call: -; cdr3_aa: CASSWAANYEQYF; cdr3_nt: TGTGCCAGCAGTTGGGCAGCGAACTACGAGCAGTACTTC
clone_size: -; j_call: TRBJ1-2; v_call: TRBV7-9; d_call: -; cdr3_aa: CASSLEEGGGGYTF; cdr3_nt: TGTGCCAGCAGCTTAGAGGAAGGGGGAGGAGGCTACACCTTC
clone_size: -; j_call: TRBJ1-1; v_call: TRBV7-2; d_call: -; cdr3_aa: CAISLYGTNTEAFF; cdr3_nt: TGTGCCATCAGCTTATATGGGACAAACACTGAAGCTTTCTTT
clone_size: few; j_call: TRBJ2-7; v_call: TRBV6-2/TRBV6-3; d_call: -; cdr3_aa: CASNRQASYEQYF; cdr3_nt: TGTGCCAGCAATCGACAGGCTTCTTACGAGCAGTACTTC
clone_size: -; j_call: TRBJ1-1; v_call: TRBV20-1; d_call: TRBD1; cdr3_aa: CSALKDREGTEAFF; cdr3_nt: TGCAGTGCTTTAAAAGACAGGGAGGGGACTGAAGCTTTCTTT
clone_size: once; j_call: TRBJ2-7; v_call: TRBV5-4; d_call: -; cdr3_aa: CASSSGSDEQYF; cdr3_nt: TGTGCCAGCAGCTCGGGTTCGGACGAGCAGTACTTC
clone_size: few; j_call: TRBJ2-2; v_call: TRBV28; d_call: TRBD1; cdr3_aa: CASSPGQATGELFF; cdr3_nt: TGTGCCAGCAGTCCCGGACAGGCCACCGGGGAGCTGTTTTTT
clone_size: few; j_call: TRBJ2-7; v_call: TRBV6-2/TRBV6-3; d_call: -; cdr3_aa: CASSSTWGSYEQYF; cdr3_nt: TGTGCCAGCAGCTCGACCTGGGGCTCCTACGAGCAGTACTTC
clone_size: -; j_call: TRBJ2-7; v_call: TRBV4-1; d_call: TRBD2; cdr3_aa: CASRPGGRGYEQYF; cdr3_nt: TGCGCCAGCAGACCCGGGGGGAGAGGCTACGAGCAGTACTTC
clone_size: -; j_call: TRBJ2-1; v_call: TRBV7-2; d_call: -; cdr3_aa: CATGLEPSYNEQFF; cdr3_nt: TGTGCCACCGGACTCGAACCCTCCTACAATGAGCAGTTCTTC
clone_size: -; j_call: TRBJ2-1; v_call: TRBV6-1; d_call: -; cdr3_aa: CATTKLSGIYNEQFF; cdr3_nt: TGTGCCACCACAAAACTAAGCGGAATATACAATGAGCAGTTCTTC
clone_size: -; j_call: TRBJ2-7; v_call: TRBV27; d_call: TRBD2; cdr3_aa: CATGGAGYTSYKQYF; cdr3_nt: TGTGCCACGGGGGGGGCAGGCTATACCTCCTACAAGCAGTACTTC
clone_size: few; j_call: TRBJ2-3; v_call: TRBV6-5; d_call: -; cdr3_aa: CASNSGAGDTQYF; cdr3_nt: TGTGCCAGCAACTCAGGGGCGGGAGATACGCAGTATTTT
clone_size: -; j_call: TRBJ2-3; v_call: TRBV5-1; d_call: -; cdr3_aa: CASSLGGRASTDTQYF; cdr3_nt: TGCGCCAGCAGCTTGGGCGGCAGGGCAAGCACAGATACGCAGTATTTT
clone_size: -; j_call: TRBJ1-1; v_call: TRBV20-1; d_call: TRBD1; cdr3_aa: CSARTGRTEASF; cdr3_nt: TGCAGTGCTAGGACAGGGCGAACTGAAGCTTCCTTT
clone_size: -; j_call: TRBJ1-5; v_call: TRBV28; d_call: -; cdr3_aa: CASSVPTRGGNQPQHF; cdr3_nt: TGTGCCAGCAGCGTACCCACGAGGGGTGGCAATCAGCCCCAGCATTTT
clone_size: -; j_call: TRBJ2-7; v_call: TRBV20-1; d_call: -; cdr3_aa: CSAREVVDFEQYF; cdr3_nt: TGCAGTGCTAGAGAAGTTGTAGATTTCGAGCAGTACTTC
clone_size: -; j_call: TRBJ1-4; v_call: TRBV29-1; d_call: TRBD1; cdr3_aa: CSVANDRVNEKLFF; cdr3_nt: TGCAGCGTAGCTAATGACAGGGTTAATGAAAAACTGTTTTTT
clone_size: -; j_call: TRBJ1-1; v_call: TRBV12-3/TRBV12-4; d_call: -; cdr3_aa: CATCRATEAFF; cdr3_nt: TGTGCCACCTGCCGGGCCACTGAAGCTTTCTTT
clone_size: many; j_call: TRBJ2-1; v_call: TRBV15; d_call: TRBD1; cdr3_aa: CATKDRGGNEQFF; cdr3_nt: TGTGCCACCAAGGACAGGGGAGGGAATGAGCAGTTCTTC
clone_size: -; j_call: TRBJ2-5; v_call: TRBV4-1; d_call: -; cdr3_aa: CASSLLGFGETQYF; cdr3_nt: TGCGCCAGCAGCCTATTGGGTTTCGGAGAGACCCAGTACTTC
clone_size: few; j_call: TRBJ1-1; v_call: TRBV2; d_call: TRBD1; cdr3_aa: CATHLTGETEAFF; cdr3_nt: TGTGCCACTCACTTGACAGGGGAGACTGAAGCTTTCTTT
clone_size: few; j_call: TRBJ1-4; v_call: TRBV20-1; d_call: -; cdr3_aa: CSATDPVDREKLFF; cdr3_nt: TGCAGTGCTACTGACCCCGTGGATCGTGAAAAACTGTTTTTT
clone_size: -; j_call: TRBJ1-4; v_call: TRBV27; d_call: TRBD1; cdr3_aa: CVSSLSGGWDEKLFF; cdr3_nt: TGTGTCAGCAGTTTATCAGGGGGCTGGGATGAAAAACTGTTTTTT
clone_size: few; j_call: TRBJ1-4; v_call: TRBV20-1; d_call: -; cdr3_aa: CSARGQLGVKLFF; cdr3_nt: TGCAGTGCTAGAGGACAACTAGGCGTAAAACTGTTTTTT
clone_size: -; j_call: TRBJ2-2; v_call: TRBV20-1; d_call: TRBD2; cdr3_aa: CSVRESGRETGERFF; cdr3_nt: TGCAGTGTTAGGGAAAGCGGGAGAGAAACCGGGGAGCGGTTTTTT
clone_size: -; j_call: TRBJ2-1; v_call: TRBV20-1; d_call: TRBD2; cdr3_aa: CSASGRIPNEQFF; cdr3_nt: TGCAGTGCTAGCGGGAGGATCCCCAATGAGCAGTTCTTC
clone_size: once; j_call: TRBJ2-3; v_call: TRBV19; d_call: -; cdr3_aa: CASRRTDTQYF; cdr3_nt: TGTGCCAGTAGGCGCACAGATACGCAGTATTTT
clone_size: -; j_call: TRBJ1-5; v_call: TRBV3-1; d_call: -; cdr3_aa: CASSQESMVQPQHF; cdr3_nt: TGTGCCAGCAGCCAAGAGTCCATGGTTCAGCCCCAGCATTTT
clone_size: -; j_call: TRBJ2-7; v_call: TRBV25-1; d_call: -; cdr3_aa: CASSVVGGPAYEQYF; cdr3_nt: TGTGCCAGCAGTGTAGTTGGCGGACCCGCCTACGAGCAGTACTTC
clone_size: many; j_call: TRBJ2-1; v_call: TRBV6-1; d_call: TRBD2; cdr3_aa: CASKRAGGRHNEQFF; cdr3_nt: TGTGCCAGCAAGCGAGCGGGGGGTAGGCACAATGAGCAGTTCTTC
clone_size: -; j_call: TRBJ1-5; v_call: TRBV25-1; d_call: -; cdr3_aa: CASSPGGFNQPEHF; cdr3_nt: TGTGCCAGCAGCCCGGGGGGGTTCAATCAGCCCGAGCATTTT
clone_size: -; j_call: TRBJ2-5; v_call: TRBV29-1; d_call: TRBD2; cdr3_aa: CSVKGLAGGNQETQYF; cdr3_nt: TGCAGCGTAAAAGGACTAGCGGGAGGGAACCAAGAGACCCAGTACTTC